Each of the 24 T cell receptor beta chains below was sequenced from the same sample in a study of blood T cell repertoires in COVID-19. The method was immunoSEQ multiplex PCR; TCRdb's version includes in-frame clones alone and lacks a portion of them. The sample holds about 36,000 clones, 85% seen once. Sample: peripheral blood. These receptors came from a human donor in a cohort sampled during active COVID-19.

The chain uses TRBV29-1 and TRBJ1-4; D remains unclear. V was pared by 6 bases and J by 0 bases, with 11 bases between. This CDR3 has 14 residues. CDR1 and CDR2 (germline): SQVTM, ANQGSEA. CDR3 in DNA: TGCAGCGTCCCCGACGGGGCAACTAATGAAAAACTGTTTTTT. It encodes CSVPDGATNEKLFF.

The V gene is TRBV6-1, the J gene TRBJ2-7, with a tentative D call TRBD1 (6 bases). Germline values: CDR1 MNHNS, CDR2 SASEGT. V lost 3 bases and J 3 bases, leaving 12 bases between the germline ends. This CDR3 is built from 14 residues. As DNA, the CDR3 is TGTGCCAGCAGTGAGTGGGGGACAAACTACGAGCAGTACTTC. It encodes CASSEWGTNYEQYF.

The J gene is TRBJ2-6, the V gene TRBV18; 7 nucleotides agree with TRBD1. Unmatched junction bases numbered 6, after V lost 3 bases and J lost 1 base. Germline V gene sequence: CDR1 KGHSH, CDR2 LQKENI. CDR3 size: 17 residues. In DNA form, the CDR3 reads TGTGCCAGCTCACCTCAGCAGGGGGTTTCTGGGGCCAACGTCCTGACTTTC. It encodes CASSPQQGVSGANVLTF.

The V gene is TRBV28, the J gene TRBJ1-3, with D uncertain. This CDR3 has 15 residues. Deletions cut 2 bases from V and 0 bases from J, with 8 bases between. Germline V lookup: CDR1 MDHEN, CDR2 SYDVKM. The CDR3 loop reads CASSLIPSSGNTIYF. As DNA, the CDR3 is TGTGCCAGCAGTTTAATTCCGAGCTCTGGAAACACCATATATTTT. Together with reference TRBV28 and TRBJ1-3, the CDR3 gives the full variable domain: DVKVTQSSRYLVKRTGEKVFLECVQDMDHENMFWYRQDPGLGLRLIYFSYDVKMKEKGDIPEGYSVSREKKERFSLILESASTNQTSMYLCASSLIPSSGNTIYFGEGSWLTVV.

This chain joins TRBV30 and TRBJ1-5, with 7 positions matching TRBD1. V lost 3 bases, J lost 3 bases, and 8 bases stayed unmatched. Germline V lookup: CDR1 GTSNPN, CDR2 SVGIG (reference sequence). The CDR3 covers 15 residues. CDR3 DNA: TGTGCCTGGAGGACCAACACAGGGGCCAATCAGCCCCAGCATTTT. It is translated as CAWRTNTGANQPQHF.

The V gene is TRBV9, the J gene TRBJ2-7, with 12 bases matching TRBD2. Germline values: CDR1 SGDLS, CDR2 YYNGEE. J lost 4 bases, V lost 4 bases, and 12 bases had no gene match. This CDR3 has 17 amino acids. CDR3 sequence reads: CASSPLRTSGEAYEQYF. CDR3 sequence (DNA): TGTGCCAGCAGCCCACTTCGGACTAGCGGGGAGGCATACGAGCAGTACTTC.

The rearrangement links TRBV11-3 to TRBJ1-2, with 8 bases that match TRBD1. The junction had 11 bases not matched to a gene; V was cut back by 4 bases and J by 7 bases. Germline V gene sequence: CDR1 SGHNT, CDR2 YENEEA. This CDR3 is built from 15 residues. Here the CDR3 reads CASSSPGQGARGYTF. CDR3 DNA sequence: TGTGCCAGCAGCTCACCGGGGCAGGGGGCGCGTGGCTACACCTTC.

CDR3 sequence (DNA): TGTGCCAGCAAAATAGCGGGGGGTTCTGAGCAGTTCTTC. It specifies CASKIAGGSEQFF. This chain joins TRBV5-4 and TRBJ2-1, with 10 bases aligning to TRBD2. The CDR3 has 13 amino acids. After removal of 6 bases from V and 9 bases from J, the junction contained 6 bases not matched to a gene. Looked up from germline, CDR1 is SGHNT and CDR2 is YYREEE (reference sequence).

The rearrangement joins TRBV28 to TRBJ1-3, with D possibly matching TRBD1 (6 bases). The V gene's germline CDR1 is MDHEN and CDR2 SYDVKM. The CDR3 sequence is 15 residues long. Trimming stripped 5 bases from V and 2 bases from J, with 13 bases between. The CDR3 protein is CASSQLGGAGNTIYF. CDR3 DNA: TGTGCCAGCAGTCAGCTAGGGGGAGCTGGAAACACCATATATTTT. Filled out from reference TRBV28 and TRBJ1-3, the complete variable domain reads DVKVTQSSRYLVKRTGEKVFLECVQDMDHENMFWYRQDPGLGLRLIYFSYDVKMKEKGDIPEGYSVSREKKERFSLILESASTNQTSMYLCASSQLGGAGNTIYFGEGSWLTVV.

J is TRBJ1-2 and V is TRBV2, with unresolved D. This CDR3 comprises 14 residues. The V gene's germline CDR1 is SNHLY and CDR2 FYNNEI. V was cut by 4 bases and J by 2 bases, with 11 bases left in between. The CDR3 sequence: CASSGGGFNYGYTF. The CDR3, as DNA: TGTGCCAGCAGTGGGGGAGGGTTCAACTATGGCTACACCTTC.

The chain joins TRBV2 to TRBJ1-1; D is uncertain. The germline gives CDR1 SNHLY, CDR2 FYNNEI. Trimming pared 3 bases from V and 0 bases from J, leaving 8 bases between. This CDR3 contains 14 residues. CDR3 loop: CASSEARLNTEAFF. In DNA, the CDR3 is TGTGCCAGCAGTGAGGCCAGGCTGAACACTGAAGCTTTCTTT.

This clone was observed a single time. The CDR3 sequence is CASSFRTGRTEAFF. The CDR3 DNA reads TGTGCCAGCAGCTTTCGGACGGGGAGGACTGAAGCTTTCTTT. The rearrangement uses TRBV5-6 and TRBJ1-1; D call uncertain. V shed 2 bases and J shed 5 bases, with 13 bases lying between them. The CDR3 sequence is 14 residues long. CDR1 is SGHDT and CDR2 is YYEEEE in the germline V gene.

The chain is built from TRBV6-2 or TRBV6-3 and TRBJ1-1; TRBD1 aligns across 9 bases. Germline CDR1 reads MNHEY; CDR2 reads SVGEGT. The junction had 14 bases not matched to a gene; V was cut back by 5 bases and J by 4 bases. There are 17 residues in the CDR3. This chain's CDR3 is CASSPKPGTGFGTEAFF. DNA of the CDR3: TGTGCCAGCAGTCCCAAGCCCGGGACAGGGTTTGGCACTGAAGCTTTCTTT.

The CDR3 region is CASSWGGDRVQETQYF. CDR3 DNA sequence: TGTGCCAGCAGTTGGGGGGGGGATCGGGTCCAAGAGACCCAGTACTTC. The V gene is TRBV27, the J gene TRBJ2-5, with 7 bases identical to TRBD2. Germline trimming cut 4 bases from V and 1 base from J; bases unmatched to any gene: 9. CDR1 and CDR2 (germline): MNHEY, SMNVEV (reference sequence). CDR3 length: 16 amino acids.

This clone was picked up a small number of times. This chain joins TRBV5-8 and TRBJ1-5, with TRBD1 identical over 10 bases. This CDR3 is 15 amino acids long. Germline V gene data show CDR1 as SGHTS and CDR2 as YDEGEE. Trimming removed 6 bases from V and 6 bases from J; junction bases left unmatched: 9. In DNA, the CDR3 is TGTGCCAGCACCCGGGGACAGGGGTCGGGTCAGCCCCAGCATTTT. Translating it yields CASTRGQGSGQPQHF.

This clone came up once. The chain is built from TRBV7-6 and TRBJ2-5; D perhaps matches TRBD2 (7 bases). Germline V lookup: CDR1 SGHVS, CDR2 FNYEAQ. This CDR3 spans 13 amino acids. The ends were cut back, 9 bases at V and 5 bases at J, with 16 bases in the middle. The CDR3, as DNA: TGTGCCAGTTCACGGGGAGGGGGTGAGACCCAGTACTTC. Translated, it gives CASSRGGGETQYF.

The chain carries TRBV30 and TRBJ1-1; 7 bases align to TRBD1. The germline V gene has CDR1 GTSNPN and CDR2 SVGIG (reference sequence). The CDR3 has 12 amino acids. V was clipped by 8 bases and J by 2 bases; unmatched bases: 5. The CDR3 loop reads CALGQLNTEAFF. For the CDR3, the DNA is TGTGCCCTGGGACAGCTTAACACTGAAGCTTTCTTT.

This clone was recorded only once. The chain has TRBV19 and TRBJ2-5; TRBD1 matches at 8 bases. Trimming at V came to 6 bases and at J to 2 bases, leaving 5 bases not matched to a gene. The length of the CDR3 is 14 residues. Germline V lookup: CDR1 LNHDA, CDR2 SQIVND (reference sequence). CDR3 residues: CASRGRTGQETQYF. The CDR3, as DNA: TGTGCCAGTAGAGGGAGGACAGGGCAAGAGACCCAGTACTTC.

This clone was detected once. The gene calls are TRBV3-1 (or the pseudogene TRBV3-2) and TRBJ2-1, with 11 nucleotides matching TRBD2. CDR3 size: 17 residues. V lost 8 bases to trimming and J lost 9 bases; unmatched junction nucleotides: 18. Germline V gene sequence: CDR1 LGHDT, CDR2 YNNKEL (reference sequence). DNA of the CDR3: TGTGCCAGCGTCCTCTCCGGGGGTAGCGGGGGGGCCGGTGAGCAGTTCTTC. Translating it yields CASVLSGGSGGAGEQFF.

This clone was picked up a small number of times. The V gene is TRBV5-6, the J gene TRBJ2-7, with 7 nucleotides matching TRBD2. CDR3 length: 14 amino acids. V shed 8 bases, J shed 2 bases, and the junction held 10 bases outside the gene matches. The germline V gene encodes CDR1 SGHDT and CDR2 YYEEEE. CDR3 bases: TGTGCCAGACTCGAGCGGGAACGGCCCTACGAGCAGTACTTC. Its translation is CARLERERPYEQYF.

The chain joins TRBV9 to TRBJ1-1; 7 positions agree with TRBD1. The CDR3 loop spans 15 amino acids. V lost 3 bases and J lost 3; bases outside the gene matches: 8. Per germline, CDR1 SGDLS and CDR2 YYNGEE. CDR3 residues: CASSARGEIYTEAFF. The CDR3 nucleotides are TGTGCCAGCAGCGCCAGGGGGGAGATCTACACTGAAGCTTTCTTT.

This chain's CDR3 is CASSAEGTSGGELFF. DNA of the CDR3: TGTGCCAGCAGCGCCGAGGGGACTAGCGGCGGGGAGCTGTTTTTT. The chain links TRBV6-6 to TRBJ2-2; 11 bases match TRBD2. After removal of 6 bases from V and 7 bases from J, the junction contained 7 bases not matched to a gene. Germline loops: CDR1 MNHNY, CDR2 SVGAGI (reference sequence). The CDR3 length is 15 residues.

This rearrangement joins TRBV10-3 to TRBJ2-1, with TRBD2 identical over 7 bases. V shed 9 bases, J shed 7 bases, and the junction held 21 bases outside the gene matches. Germline V gene lookup returns CDR1 ENHRY and CDR2 SYGVKD. The CDR3 is made up of 17 amino acids. The CDR3 reads CAMAQWGGSSGENEQFF. The CDR3 region has the DNA TGTGCCATGGCACAGTGGGGCGGGAGCTCGGGTGAGAATGAGCAGTTCTTC.

There are a few counts of this clone. The rearrangement links TRBV5-1 to TRBJ2-7, with 9 bases lining up with TRBD1. The germline V gene has CDR1 SGHRS and CDR2 YFSETQ. The CDR3 is 14 residues long. J was trimmed by 4 bases and V by 4 bases; bases with no gene match: 6. CDR3 DNA sequence: TGCGCCAGCAGCGCCCGGGACAGGGCATACGAGCAGTACTTC. Translation gives CASSARDRAYEQYF.